This TCR beta chain was profiled in a study of PD-1 blockade in classical Hodgkin lymphoma (dated by TCRdb to 2019 to 2021). For the wider study: Nivolumab dosing was 3 mg/kg intravenously every 2 weeks, continuing until either disease progression or unacceptable toxicity. To define a peripheral blood immune signature of response to PD-1 blockade in classical Hodgkin lymphoma, the study combined TCR beta sequencing with CyTOF. On the study overall, not on this receptor specifically: The study was restricted to a single clinical trial cohort, and the causes of repertoire differences, possibly disease activity or prior therapy, were left undefined. Lower diversity was observed in patients in whom nivolumab was started less than 1 year after ASCT, and these patients were excluded from later analyses so that confounding by immune reconstitution would be avoided. Among trial patients, those achieving complete response had baseline diversity similar to that of newly diagnosed patients, while diversity was significantly lower in partial responders and progressors. Baseline TCR diversity was reported as lower in newly diagnosed patients than in healthy donors, and lower still in relapsed/refractory patients. CD4+ but not CD8+ TCR diversity rose significantly by C4D1 (p=0.0027 vs p=0.16), most apparent in complete responders (p=0.02).

Points on this clone: This receptor's antigen is unknown. No base qualities exist here, and no much larger clone lies one base off it.

The time point label on this specimen signifies: cycle 2 day 1 (C2D1) of nivolumab. Every trial patient had relapsed following autologous stem cell transplantation, and prior brentuximab vedotin exposure was what differed among cohorts A, B and C. The trial cohort comprised some 60 patients with relapsed/refractory classical Hodgkin lymphoma whose best overall responses were complete response, partial response or progressive disease. Single-agent nivolumab was administered to trial patients in the multi-cohort phase II CheckMate 205 trial. Best overall response was determined by an independent review committee according to the 2007 International Working Group response criteria. Trial PBMCs were collected just before the start of nivolumab (C1D1) and during therapy at cycle 2 day 1 and cycle 4 day 1. Peripheral blood was collected in 8 mL Vacutainer Cell Preparation Tubes, from which PBMCs were isolated by centrifugation and then cryopreserved.

Genomic DNA was extracted with the Qiagen DNeasy kit from unsorted PBMCs and from negatively selected CD4+ and CD8+ fractions. TCR beta CDR3 regions were amplified by immunoSEQ multiplex PCR using primers annealing to V and J segments. A synthetic immune receptor repertoire was used to minimize amplification bias, and any remaining bias was removed computationally after sequencing. The source study handled its data this way. Repertoire diversity was quantified as the Shannon entropy index using custom Python scripts. Unsorted, CD4+ and CD8+ repertoires were analyzed separately, except for combined analyses in which CD4+ and CD8+ sequences were merged in silico. Clonal expansion was defined as a frequency increase of at least 2-fold after treatment compared with C1D1, and clones undetected at baseline were assigned a pseudocount of 0.5. Singleton clones were defined as clones with 0 or 1 copy at C1D1, and non-singleton clones were defined as clones with 2 or more copies. Clones expanded in unsorted samples were annotated as CD4+, CD8+ or unknown by matching protein sequences in sorted samples from the same patient. Diversity changes from C1D1 to C4D1 were tested in paired samples using Wilcoxon tests. The table was pulled from immuneACCESS by TCRdb, which kept in-frame rearrangements only. Such tables lose some clones; where checked, under half of the loss comes from unresolved V genes, and the rest has no known cause. V and J calls and clone size are as listed in that table; D and trimming were resolved from the DNA. This sample comprises some 65,000 clones, over 70% of them detected only once. The ten largest clonotypes hold approximately 9.1% of the sample.

Measured from the cysteine to the phenylalanine, the CDR3 is 14 residues long. Only the CDR3 DNA is retained, 42 bases long and in frame from the first base. CDR1 and CDR2 are read off the germline V gene as SGHRS and YFSETQ. Trimming at the junction amounts to 5 bases on V and 4 bases on J, and the germline ends lie 15 bases apart. The sample was peripheral blood mononuclear cells (PBMCs), taken before the second cycle of nivolumab. The source of this sequence is a human donor with classical Hodgkin lymphoma. The sequence links TRBV5-1 to TRBJ1-1; TRBD1 is perhaps the D gene, given 5 matching bases. The DNA is TGCGCCAGCAGTCGGCGGGGGACGGGCACTGAAGCTTTCTTT. Its protein product is CASSRRGTGTEAFF.